A selection of T cell receptor beta chains follows, all from one sample in a study of beta chain features in type 1 diabetes. The table came from immunoSEQ multiplex PCR; TCRdb's copy has only in-frame clones and leaves some out. The table includes 200,000 to 250,000 clones, about 70% detected once. The sequenced material came from naive CD4+ T cells from blood. These receptors were collected from a man aged 25 to 45 in good health. The CDR3 runs from the conserved cysteine through the conserved F or W. The D gene is left open where the match is weak. Rows may omit the clone size; those that give it use once, few, many or a size class.

D gene: TRBD1
J gene: TRBJ2-3
clone size: .
V gene: TRBV5-1
CDR3 protein: CASSWGQSSTDTQYF
CDR3 DNA: TGCGCCAGCAGCTGGGGACAGTCTAGCACAGATACGCAGTATTTT

D gene: TRBD1
J gene: TRBJ2-7
clone size: .
V gene: TRBV29-1
CDR3 protein: CSVGTDSSYEQYF
CDR3 DNA: TGCAGCGTGGGGACAGACAGCTCCTACGAGCAGTACTTC

D gene: .
J gene: TRBJ2-1
clone size: .
V gene: TRBV29-1
CDR3 protein: CSVQGSSYNEQFF
CDR3 DNA: TGCAGCGTTCAGGGTAGCTCCTACAATGAGCAGTTCTTC

D gene: .
J gene: TRBJ2-2
clone size: .
V gene: TRBV29-1
CDR3 protein: CSVEQDTGELFF
CDR3 DNA: TGCAGCGTTGAGCAGGACACCGGGGAGCTGTTTTTT

D gene: .
J gene: TRBJ2-4
clone size: few
V gene: TRBV25-1
CDR3 protein: CASSEGNLAKNIQYF
CDR3 DNA: TGTGCCAGCAGTGAGGGGAATCTAGCCAAAAACATTCAGTACTTC

D gene: .
J gene: TRBJ2-5
clone size: .
V gene: TRBV11-2
CDR3 protein: CASRRSSPQETQYF
CDR3 DNA: TGTGCCAGCAGGAGGAGTAGCCCCCAAGAGACCCAGTACTTC

D gene: TRBD1
J gene: TRBJ2-7
clone size: .
V gene: TRBV29-1
CDR3 protein: CSAGAGGPYEQYF
CDR3 DNA: TGCAGCGCTGGGGCAGGGGGTCCCTACGAGCAGTACTTC

D gene: .
J gene: TRBJ2-7
clone size: .
V gene: TRBV5-6
CDR3 protein: CASSLWEYEQYF
CDR3 DNA: TGTGCCAGCAGCTTGTGGGAGTACGAGCAGTACTTC

D gene: TRBD2
J gene: TRBJ2-7
clone size: .
V gene: TRBV30
CDR3 protein: CAWTPGGGIYEQYF
CDR3 DNA: TGTGCCTGGACCCCCGGGGGGGGTATCTACGAGCAGTACTTC

D gene: .
J gene: TRBJ2-3
clone size: .
V gene: TRBV30
CDR3 protein: CAWSVTSGLGTDTQYF
CDR3 DNA: TGTGCCTGGAGTGTAACTTCGGGCTTGGGCACAGATACGCAGTATTTT

D gene: .
J gene: TRBJ1-4
clone size: .
V gene: TRBV9
CDR3 protein: CASSVAAAGEKLFF
CDR3 DNA: TGTGCCAGCAGCGTAGCCGCGGCGGGTGAAAAACTGTTTTTT

D gene: .
J gene: TRBJ2-5
clone size: .
V gene: TRBV29-1
CDR3 protein: CSGGRDLAETQYF
CDR3 DNA: TGCAGCGGAGGGCGGGATTTAGCGGAGACCCAGTACTTC

D gene: .
J gene: TRBJ2-7
clone size: once
V gene: TRBV29-1
CDR3 protein: CSVVGPYEQYF
CDR3 DNA: TGCAGCGTTGTGGGCCCCTACGAGCAGTACTTC